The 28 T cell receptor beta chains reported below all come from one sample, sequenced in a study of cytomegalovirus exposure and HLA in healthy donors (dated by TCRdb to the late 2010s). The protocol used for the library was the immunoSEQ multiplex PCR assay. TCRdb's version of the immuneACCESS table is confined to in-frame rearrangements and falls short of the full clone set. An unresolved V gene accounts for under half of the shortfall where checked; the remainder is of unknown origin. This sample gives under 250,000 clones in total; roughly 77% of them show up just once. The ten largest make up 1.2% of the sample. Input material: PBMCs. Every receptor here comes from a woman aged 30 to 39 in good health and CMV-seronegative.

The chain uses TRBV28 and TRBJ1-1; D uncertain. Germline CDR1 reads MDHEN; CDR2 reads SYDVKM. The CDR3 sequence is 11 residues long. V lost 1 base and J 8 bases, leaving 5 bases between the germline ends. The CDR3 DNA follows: TGTGCCAGCAGTTTATTCCAAGAAGCTTTCTTT. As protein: CASSLFQEAFF.

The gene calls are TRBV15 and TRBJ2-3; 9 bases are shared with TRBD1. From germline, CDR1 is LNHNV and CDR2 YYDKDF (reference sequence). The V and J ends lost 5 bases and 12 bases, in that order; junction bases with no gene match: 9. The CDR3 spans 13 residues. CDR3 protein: CATSANRDRAQYF. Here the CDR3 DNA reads TGTGCCACCAGCGCTAACCGGGACAGGGCCCAGTATTTT.

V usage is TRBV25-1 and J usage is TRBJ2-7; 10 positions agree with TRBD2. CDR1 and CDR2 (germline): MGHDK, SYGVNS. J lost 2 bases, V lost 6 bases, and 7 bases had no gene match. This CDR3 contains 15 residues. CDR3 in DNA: TGTGCCAGCAGACCCGGGACTAGCGTACCCTACGAGCAGTACTTC. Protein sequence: CASRPGTSVPYEQYF.

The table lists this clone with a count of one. The CDR3, as DNA: TGTGCCAGCAGTCCTACTTCTAGCGGGGCCTACGAGCAGTACTTC. Protein product: CASSPTSSGAYEQYF. The V gene is TRBV6-5, the J gene TRBJ2-7; 9 bases are a match to TRBD2. CDR3 length: 15 residues. V lost 5 bases, J lost 2 bases, and 7 bases stayed unmatched. In germline, CDR1 is MNHEY, CDR2 SVGAGI.

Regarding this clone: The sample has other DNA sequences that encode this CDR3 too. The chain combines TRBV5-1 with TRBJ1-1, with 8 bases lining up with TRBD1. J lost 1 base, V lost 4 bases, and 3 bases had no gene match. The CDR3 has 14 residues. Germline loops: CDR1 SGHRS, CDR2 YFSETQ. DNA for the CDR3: TGCGCCAGCAGCCCCGGGACAGGGAACACTGAAGCTTTCTTT. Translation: CASSPGTGNTEAFF.

CDR3 residues: CASSPGTLGYEQYF. CDR3 bases: TGTGCCAGCTCACCCGGGACACTGGGCTACGAGCAGTACTTC. V gene TRBV18 combines with J gene TRBJ2-7; tentatively, D is TRBD1 (6 bases). V gave up 3 bases and J gave up 3 bases, with 12 bases separating them. Germline V lookup: CDR1 KGHSH, CDR2 LQKENI. This CDR3 spans 14 amino acids.

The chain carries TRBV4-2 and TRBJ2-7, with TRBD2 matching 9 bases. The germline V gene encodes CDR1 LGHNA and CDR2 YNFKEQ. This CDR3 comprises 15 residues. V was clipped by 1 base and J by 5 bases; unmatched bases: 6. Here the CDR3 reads CASSQVGSGGNEQYF. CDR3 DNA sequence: TGTGCCAGCAGCCAAGTTGGTAGCGGGGGCAACGAGCAGTACTTC.

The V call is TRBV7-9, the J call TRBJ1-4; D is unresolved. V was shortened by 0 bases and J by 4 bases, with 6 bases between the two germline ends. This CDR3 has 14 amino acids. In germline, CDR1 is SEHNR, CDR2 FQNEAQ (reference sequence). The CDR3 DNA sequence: TGTGCCAGCAGCTTAGCAGGAGGTAATGAAAAACTGTTTTTT. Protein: CASSLAGGNEKLFF.

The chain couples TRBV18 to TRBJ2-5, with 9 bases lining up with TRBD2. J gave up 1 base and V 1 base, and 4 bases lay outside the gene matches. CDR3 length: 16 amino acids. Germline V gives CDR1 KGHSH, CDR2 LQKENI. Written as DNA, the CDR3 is TGTGCCAGCTCACCACGACGCGGGGGGGTCCAAGAGACCCAGTACTTC. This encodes CASSPRRGGVQETQYF.

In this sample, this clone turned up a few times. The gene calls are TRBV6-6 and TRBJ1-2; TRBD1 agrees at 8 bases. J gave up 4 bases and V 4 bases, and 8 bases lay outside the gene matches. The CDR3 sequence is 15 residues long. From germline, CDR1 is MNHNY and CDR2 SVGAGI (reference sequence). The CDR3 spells CASSSDRARGYGYTF. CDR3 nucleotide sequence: TGTGCCAGCAGTTCGGACAGGGCCAGGGGCTATGGCTACACCTTC.

Here the CDR3 reads CASSPRGGFVNTEAFF. The CDR3 DNA reads TGTGCCAGCAGCCCACGTGGCGGTTTCGTGAACACTGAAGCTTTCTTT. The chain combines TRBV11-2 with TRBJ1-1; D gene uncertain. This CDR3 spans 16 amino acids. Trimming removed 5 bases from V and 0 bases from J, with 16 bases in between. The germline V gene has CDR1 SGHAT and CDR2 FQNNGV.

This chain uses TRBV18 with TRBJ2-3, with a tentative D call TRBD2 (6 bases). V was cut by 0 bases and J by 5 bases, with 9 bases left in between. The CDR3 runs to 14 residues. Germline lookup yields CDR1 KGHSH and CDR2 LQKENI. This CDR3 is CASSPPEGIDTQYF. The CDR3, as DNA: TGTGCCAGCTCACCACCGGAGGGTATAGATACGCAGTATTTT.

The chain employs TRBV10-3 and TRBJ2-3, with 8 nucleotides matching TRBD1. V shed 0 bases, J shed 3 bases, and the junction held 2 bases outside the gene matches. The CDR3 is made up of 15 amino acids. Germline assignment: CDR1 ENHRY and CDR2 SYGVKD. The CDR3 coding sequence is TGTGCCATCAGTGAGTCAGGGACAGGTACAGATACGCAGTATTTT. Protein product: CAISESGTGTDTQYF.

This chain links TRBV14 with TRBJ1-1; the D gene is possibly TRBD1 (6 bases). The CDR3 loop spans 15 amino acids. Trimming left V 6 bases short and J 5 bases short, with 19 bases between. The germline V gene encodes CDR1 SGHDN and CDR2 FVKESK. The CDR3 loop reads CASRKSGRGETEAFF. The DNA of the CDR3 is TGTGCCAGCAGAAAGTCGGGGAGGGGGGAAACTGAAGCTTTCTTT.

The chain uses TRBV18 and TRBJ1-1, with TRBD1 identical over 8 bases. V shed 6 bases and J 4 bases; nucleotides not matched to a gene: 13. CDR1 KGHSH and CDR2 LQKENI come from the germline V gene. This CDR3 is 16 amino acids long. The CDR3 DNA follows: TGTGCCAGCTCCCTCGAGACAGGGGATATTGGCACTGAAGCTTTCTTT. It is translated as CASSLETGDIGTEAFF.

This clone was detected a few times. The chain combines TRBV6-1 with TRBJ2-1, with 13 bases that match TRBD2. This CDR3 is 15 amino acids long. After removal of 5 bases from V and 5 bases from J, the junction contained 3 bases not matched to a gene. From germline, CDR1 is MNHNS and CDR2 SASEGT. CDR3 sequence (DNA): TGTGCCAGCAGTTCCACTAGCGGGGGGGACAATGAGCAGTTCTTC. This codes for CASSSTSGGDNEQFF.

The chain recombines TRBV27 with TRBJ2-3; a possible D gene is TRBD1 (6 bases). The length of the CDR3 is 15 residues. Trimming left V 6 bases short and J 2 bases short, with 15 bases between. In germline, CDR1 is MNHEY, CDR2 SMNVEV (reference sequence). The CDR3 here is CASSFRGWDTDTQYF. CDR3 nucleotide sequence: TGTGCCAGCAGCTTCAGGGGTTGGGACACAGATACGCAGTATTTT.

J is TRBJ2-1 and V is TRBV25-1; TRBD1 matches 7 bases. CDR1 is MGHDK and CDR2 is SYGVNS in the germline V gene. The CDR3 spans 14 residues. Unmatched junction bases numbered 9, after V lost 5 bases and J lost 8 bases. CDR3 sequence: CASSKQQGFDEQFF. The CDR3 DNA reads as TGTGCCAGCAGTAAACAACAGGGGTTCGATGAGCAGTTCTTC. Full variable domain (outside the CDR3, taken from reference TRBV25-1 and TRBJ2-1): EADIYQTPRYLVIGTGKKITLECSQTMGHDKMYWYQQDPGMELHLIHYSYGVNSTEKGDLSSESTVSRIRTEHFPLTLESARPSHTSQYLCASSKQQGFDEQFFGPGTRLTVL.

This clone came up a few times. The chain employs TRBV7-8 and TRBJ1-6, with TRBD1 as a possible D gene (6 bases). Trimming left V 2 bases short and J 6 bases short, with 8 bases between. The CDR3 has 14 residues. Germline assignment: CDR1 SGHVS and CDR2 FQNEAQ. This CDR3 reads CASSLKGGNSPLHF. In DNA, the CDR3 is TGTGCCAGCAGCTTAAAAGGGGGTAATTCACCCCTCCACTTT. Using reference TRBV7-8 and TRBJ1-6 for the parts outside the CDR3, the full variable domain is GAGVSQSPRYKVAKRGQDVALRCDPISGHVSLFWYQQALGQGPEFLTYFQNEAQLDKSGLPSDRFFAERPEGSVSTLKIQRTQQEDSAVYLCASSLKGGNSPLHFGNGTRLTVT.

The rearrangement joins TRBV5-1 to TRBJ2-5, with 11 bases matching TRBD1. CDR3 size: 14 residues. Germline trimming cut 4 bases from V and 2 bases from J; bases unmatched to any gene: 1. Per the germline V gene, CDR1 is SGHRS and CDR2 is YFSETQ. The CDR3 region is CASSRDRGQETQYF. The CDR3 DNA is TGCGCCAGCAGCCGGGACAGGGGGCAAGAGACCCAGTACTTC.

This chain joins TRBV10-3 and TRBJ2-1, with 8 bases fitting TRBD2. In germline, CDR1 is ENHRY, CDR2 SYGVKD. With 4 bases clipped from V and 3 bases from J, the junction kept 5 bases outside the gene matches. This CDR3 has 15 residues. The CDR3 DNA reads TGTGCCATCAGTGCGACTAGCGAGGTCTACAATGAGCAGTTCTTC. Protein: CAISATSEVYNEQFF.

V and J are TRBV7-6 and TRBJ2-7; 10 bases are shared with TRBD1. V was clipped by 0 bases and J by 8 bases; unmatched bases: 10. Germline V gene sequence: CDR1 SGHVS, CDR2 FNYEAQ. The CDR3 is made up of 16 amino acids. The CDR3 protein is CASSLAQGQGVRKQYF. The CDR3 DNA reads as TGTGCCAGCAGCTTAGCGCAAGGACAGGGGGTAAGGAAGCAGTACTTC.

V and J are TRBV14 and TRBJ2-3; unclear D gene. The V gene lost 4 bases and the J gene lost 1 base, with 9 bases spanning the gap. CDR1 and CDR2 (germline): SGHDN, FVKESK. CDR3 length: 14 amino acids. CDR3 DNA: TGTGCCAGCAGCCTGCACGGAGGCACAGATACGCAGTATTTT. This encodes CASSLHGGTDTQYF.

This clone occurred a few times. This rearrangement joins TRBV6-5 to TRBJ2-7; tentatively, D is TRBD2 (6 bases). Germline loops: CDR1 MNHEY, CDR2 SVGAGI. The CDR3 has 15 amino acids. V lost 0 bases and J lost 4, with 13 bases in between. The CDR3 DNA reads TGTGCCAGCAGTTACTCGTGGTCGGGAGTTTACGAGCAGTACTTC. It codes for CASSYSWSGVYEQYF.

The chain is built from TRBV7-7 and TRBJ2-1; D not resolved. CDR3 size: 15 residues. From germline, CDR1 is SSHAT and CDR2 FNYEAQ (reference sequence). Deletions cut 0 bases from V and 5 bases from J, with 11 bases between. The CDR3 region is CASSLAPKSNNEQFF. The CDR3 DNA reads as TGTGCCAGCAGCTTAGCGCCGAAGTCTAACAATGAGCAGTTCTTC.

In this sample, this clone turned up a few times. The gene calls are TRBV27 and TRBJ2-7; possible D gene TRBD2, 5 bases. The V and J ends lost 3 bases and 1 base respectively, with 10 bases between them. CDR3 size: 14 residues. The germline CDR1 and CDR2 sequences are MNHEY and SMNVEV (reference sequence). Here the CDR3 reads CASSFQLGSYEQYF. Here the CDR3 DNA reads TGTGCCAGCAGTTTCCAACTAGGTTCCTACGAGCAGTACTTC.

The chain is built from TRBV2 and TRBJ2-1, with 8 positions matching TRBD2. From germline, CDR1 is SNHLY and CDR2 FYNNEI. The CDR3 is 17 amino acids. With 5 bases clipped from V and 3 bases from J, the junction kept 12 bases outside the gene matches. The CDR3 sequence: CASSQTLTSGSYNEQFF. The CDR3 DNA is TGTGCCAGCAGTCAAACCCTCACTAGCGGAAGCTACAATGAGCAGTTCTTC.

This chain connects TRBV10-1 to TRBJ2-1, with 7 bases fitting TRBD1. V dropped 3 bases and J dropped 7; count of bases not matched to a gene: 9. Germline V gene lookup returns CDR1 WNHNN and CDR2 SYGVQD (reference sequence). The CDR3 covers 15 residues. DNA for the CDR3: TGCGCCAGCAGTGATGAGGGGGCAAGGATTAATGAGCAGTTCTTC. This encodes CASSDEGARINEQFF.